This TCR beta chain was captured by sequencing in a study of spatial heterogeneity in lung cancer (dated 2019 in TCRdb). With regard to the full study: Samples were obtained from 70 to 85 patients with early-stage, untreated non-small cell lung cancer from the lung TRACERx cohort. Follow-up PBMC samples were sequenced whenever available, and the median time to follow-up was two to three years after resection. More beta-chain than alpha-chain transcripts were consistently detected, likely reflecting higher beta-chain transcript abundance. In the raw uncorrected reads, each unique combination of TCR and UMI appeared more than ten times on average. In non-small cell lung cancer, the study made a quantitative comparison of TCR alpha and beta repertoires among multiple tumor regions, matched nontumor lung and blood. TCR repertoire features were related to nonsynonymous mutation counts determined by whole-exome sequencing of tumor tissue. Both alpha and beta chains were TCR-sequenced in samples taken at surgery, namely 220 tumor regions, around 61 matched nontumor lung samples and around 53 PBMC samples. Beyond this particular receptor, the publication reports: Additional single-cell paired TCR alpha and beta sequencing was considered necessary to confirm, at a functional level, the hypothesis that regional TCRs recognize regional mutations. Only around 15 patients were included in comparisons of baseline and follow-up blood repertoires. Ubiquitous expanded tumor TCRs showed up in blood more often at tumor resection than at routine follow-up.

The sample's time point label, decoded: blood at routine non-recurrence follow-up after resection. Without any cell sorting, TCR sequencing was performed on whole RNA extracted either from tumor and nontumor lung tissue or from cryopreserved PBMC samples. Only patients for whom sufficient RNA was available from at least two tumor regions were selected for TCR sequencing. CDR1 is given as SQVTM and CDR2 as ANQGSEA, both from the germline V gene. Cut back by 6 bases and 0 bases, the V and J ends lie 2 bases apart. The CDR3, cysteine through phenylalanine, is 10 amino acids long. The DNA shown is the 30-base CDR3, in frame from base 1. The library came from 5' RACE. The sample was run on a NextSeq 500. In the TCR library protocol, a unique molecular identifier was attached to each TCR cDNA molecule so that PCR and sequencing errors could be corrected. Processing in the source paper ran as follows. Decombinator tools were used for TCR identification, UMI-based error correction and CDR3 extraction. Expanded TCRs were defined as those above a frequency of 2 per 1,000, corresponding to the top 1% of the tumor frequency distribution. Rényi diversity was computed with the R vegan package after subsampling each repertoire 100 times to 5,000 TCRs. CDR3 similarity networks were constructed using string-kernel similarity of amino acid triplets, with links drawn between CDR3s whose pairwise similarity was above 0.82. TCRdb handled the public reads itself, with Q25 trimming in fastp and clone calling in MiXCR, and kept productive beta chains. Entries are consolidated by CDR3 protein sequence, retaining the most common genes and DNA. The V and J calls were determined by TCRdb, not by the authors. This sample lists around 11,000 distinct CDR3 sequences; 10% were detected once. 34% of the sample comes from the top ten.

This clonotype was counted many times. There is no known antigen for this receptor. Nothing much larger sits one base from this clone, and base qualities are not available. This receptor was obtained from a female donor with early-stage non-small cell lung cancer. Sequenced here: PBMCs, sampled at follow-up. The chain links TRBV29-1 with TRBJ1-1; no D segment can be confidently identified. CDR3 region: CSVLNTEAFF. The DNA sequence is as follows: TGCAGCGTATTGAACACTGAAGCTTTCTTT.